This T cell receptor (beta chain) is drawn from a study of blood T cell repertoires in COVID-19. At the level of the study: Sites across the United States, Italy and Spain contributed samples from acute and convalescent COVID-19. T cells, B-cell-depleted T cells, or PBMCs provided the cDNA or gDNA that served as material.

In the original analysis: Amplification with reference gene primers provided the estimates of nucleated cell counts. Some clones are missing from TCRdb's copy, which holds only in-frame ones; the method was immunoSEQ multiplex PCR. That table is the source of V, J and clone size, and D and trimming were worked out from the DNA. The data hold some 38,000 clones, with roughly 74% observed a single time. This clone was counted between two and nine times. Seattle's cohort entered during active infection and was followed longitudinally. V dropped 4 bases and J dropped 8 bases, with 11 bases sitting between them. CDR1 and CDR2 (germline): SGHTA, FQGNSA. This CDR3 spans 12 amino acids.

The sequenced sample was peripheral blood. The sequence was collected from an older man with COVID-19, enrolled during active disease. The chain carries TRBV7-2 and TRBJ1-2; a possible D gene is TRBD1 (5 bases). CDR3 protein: CASSYTGRGYTF. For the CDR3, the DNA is TGTGCCAGCAGCTATACAGGCCGGGGCTACACCTTC. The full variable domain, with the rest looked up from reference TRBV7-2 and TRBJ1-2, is GAGVSQSPSNKVTEKGKDVELRCDPISGHTALYWYRQSLGQGLEFLIYFQGNSAPDKSGLPSDRFSAERTGGSVSTLTIQRTQQEDSAVYLCASSYTGRGYTFGSGTRLTVV.